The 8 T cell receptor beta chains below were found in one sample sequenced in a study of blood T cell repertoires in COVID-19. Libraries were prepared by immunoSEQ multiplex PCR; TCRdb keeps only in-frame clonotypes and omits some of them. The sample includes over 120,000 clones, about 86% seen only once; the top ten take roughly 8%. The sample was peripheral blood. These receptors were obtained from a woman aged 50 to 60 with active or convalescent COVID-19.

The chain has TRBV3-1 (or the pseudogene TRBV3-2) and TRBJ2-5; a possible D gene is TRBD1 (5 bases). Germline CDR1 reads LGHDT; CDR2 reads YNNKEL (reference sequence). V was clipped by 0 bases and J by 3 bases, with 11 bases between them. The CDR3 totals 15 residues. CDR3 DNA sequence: TGTGCCAGCAGCCAAGAACGACAGACGGAAGAGACCCAGTACTTC. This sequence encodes CASSQERQTEETQYF.

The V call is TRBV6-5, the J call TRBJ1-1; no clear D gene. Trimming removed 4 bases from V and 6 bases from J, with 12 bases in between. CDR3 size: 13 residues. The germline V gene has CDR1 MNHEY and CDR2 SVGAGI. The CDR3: CASSLVGSAEAFF. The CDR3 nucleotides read TGTGCCAGCAGTTTGGTGGGGAGCGCTGAAGCTTTCTTT.

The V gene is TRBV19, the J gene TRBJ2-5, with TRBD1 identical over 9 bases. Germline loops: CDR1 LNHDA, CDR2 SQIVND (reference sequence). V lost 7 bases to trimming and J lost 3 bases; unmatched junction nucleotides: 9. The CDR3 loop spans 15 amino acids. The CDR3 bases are TGTGCCAGTACCCGAAGTGGGACAGGGAAAGAGACCCAGTACTTC. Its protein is CASTRSGTGKETQYF.

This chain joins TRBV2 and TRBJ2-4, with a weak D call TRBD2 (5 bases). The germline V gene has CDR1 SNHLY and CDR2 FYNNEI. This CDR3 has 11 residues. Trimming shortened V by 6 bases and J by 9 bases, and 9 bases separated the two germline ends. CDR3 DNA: TGTGCCAGCAGCCTCGAGGGCATTCAGTACTTC. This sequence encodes CASSLEGIQYF. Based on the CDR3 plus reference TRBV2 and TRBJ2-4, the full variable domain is EPEVTQTPSHQVTQMGQEVILRCVPISNHLYFYWYRQILGQKVEFLVSFYNNEISEKSEIFDDQFSVERPDGSNFTLKIRSTKLEDSAMYFCASSLEGIQYFGAGTRLSVL.

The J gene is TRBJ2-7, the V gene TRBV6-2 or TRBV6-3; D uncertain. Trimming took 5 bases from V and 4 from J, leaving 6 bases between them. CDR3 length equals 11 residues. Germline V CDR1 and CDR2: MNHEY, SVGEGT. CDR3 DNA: TGTGCCAGCAGTCAGACTTACGAGCAGTACTTC. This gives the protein CASSQTYEQYF.

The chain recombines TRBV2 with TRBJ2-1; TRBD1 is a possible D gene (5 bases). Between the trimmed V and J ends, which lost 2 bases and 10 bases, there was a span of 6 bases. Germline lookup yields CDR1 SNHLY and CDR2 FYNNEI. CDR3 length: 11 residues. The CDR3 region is CASSEQGEQFF. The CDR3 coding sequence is TGTGCCAGCAGTGAACAGGGCGAGCAGTTCTTC.

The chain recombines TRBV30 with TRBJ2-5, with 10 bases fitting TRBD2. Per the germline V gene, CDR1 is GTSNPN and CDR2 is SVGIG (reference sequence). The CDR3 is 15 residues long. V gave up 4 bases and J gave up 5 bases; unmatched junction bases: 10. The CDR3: CAWIEQRGGLETQYF. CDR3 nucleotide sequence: TGTGCCTGGATAGAGCAGCGGGGGGGCCTCGAGACCCAGTACTTC. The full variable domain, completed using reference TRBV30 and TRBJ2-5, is SQTIHQWPATLVQPVGSPLSLECTVEGTSNPNLYWYRQAAGRGLQLLFYSVGIGQISSEVPQNLSASRPQDRQFILSSKKLLLSDSGFYLCAWIEQRGGLETQYFGPGTRLLVL.

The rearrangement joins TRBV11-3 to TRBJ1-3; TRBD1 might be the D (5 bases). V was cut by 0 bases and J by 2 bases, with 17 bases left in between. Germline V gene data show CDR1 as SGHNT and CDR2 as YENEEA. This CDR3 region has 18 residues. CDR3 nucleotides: TGTGCCAGCAGCTTAGATTTGGGCCACAGGCAGACTGGAAACACCATATATTTT. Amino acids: CASSLDLGHRQTGNTIYF.